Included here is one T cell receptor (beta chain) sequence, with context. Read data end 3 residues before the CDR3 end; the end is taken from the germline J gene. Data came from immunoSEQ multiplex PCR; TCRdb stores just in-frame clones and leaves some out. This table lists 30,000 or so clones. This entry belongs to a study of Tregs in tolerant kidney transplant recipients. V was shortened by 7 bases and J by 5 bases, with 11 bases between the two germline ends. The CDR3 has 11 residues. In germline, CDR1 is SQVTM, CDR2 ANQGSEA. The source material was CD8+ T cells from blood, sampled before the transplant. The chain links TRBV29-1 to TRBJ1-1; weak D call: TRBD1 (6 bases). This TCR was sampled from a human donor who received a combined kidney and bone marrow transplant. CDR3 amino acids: CSAFRGTEAFF. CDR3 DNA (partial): TGCAGCGCCTTTAGGGGGACTGAA.